This TCR beta chain emerged from a study of OX40 agonist ivuxolimab in advanced cancers. For the study at large: Patients were given ivuxolimab, an antibody that agonizes OX40 (CD134). General observations from the study: Within 6 weeks, CD4+ and CD8+ blood T cells expanded clonally at 0.1 to 3.0 mg/kg.

Germline V CDR1 and CDR2: LGHNA, YNFKEQ. The CDR3 is 15 residues long. Trimming cost V 4 bases and J 2 bases; bases outside gene matches: 6. The table came from immunoSEQ multiplex PCR; TCRdb's copy has only in-frame clones and leaves some out. The data contain about 92,000 clones, approximately 90% of them singletons. Concerning this clone itself: What it binds is unknown.

This sequence was found in an adult with an advanced solid tumor such as melanoma, head and neck, liver or kidney cancer. Sequenced material: CD4+ or CD8+ T cells sorted from blood, taken in a trial of the OX40 agonist ivuxolimab. V usage is TRBV4-2 and J usage is TRBJ2-3; 7 bases line up with TRBD2. CDR3 region: CASSPMSGATDTQYF. Written as DNA, the CDR3 is TGTGCCAGCAGCCCCATGAGCGGGGCCACAGATACGCAGTATTTT.